The rows below give T cell receptor beta chains drawn from one sample of a study of early stage breast cancer tumors. Profiled with immunoSEQ multiplex PCR; TCRdb holds only in-frame clones, not every one. Here the sample spans fewer than 75,000 clones, 65% to 80% being singletons. Sequenced input: blood. These receptors all stem from a person aged 30-39 years with breast cancer. CDR3s include the opening cysteine and the closing phenylalanine or tryptophan. The order of the fields is clone size, D gene, CDR3 length, J gene, V gene, CDR3 DNA, CDR3 protein. D genes are given only for firm matches. The size of a clone is reported for some rows only, either as once, few or many, or as a class for expanded clones.

clone_size: once
d_call: .
cdr3_length: 14
j_call: TRBJ2-7
v_call: TRBV7-9
cdr3_nt: TGTGCCAGCAGCTCTAATCGGGGAGTCTACGAGCAGTACTTC
cdr3_aa: CASSSNRGVYEQYF

clone_size: .
d_call: .
cdr3_length: 13
j_call: TRBJ2-1
v_call: TRBV27
cdr3_nt: TGTGCCAGCAGTTTACCTGGAGGGAATGAGCAGTTCTTC
cdr3_aa: CASSLPGGNEQFF

clone_size: .
d_call: TRBD1
cdr3_length: 14
j_call: TRBJ2-4
v_call: TRBV19
cdr3_nt: TGTGCCAGTAGTACCGGGACAGGCAAAAACATTCAGTACTTC
cdr3_aa: CASSTGTGKNIQYF

clone_size: .
d_call: .
cdr3_length: 11
j_call: TRBJ1-1
v_call: TRBV5-1
cdr3_nt: TGCGCCAGCAGTTCAGGCCTCGGAGCTTTCTTT
cdr3_aa: CASSSGLGAFF

clone_size: .
d_call: .
cdr3_length: 10
j_call: TRBJ1-2
v_call: TRBV20-1
cdr3_nt: TGCAGTGCTCACCGGGATGGCTACACCTTC
cdr3_aa: CSAHRDGYTF

clone_size: .
d_call: TRBD2
cdr3_length: 15
j_call: TRBJ2-3
v_call: TRBV5-1
cdr3_nt: TGCGCCAGCAGCTTTAGCGGGAGTAGCACAGATACGCAGTATTTT
cdr3_aa: CASSFSGSSTDTQYF

clone_size: once
d_call: .
cdr3_length: 16
j_call: TRBJ2-2
v_call: TRBV6-1
cdr3_nt: TGTGCCAGCAGTGGAGTACGGCGCCTCAACACCGGGGAGCTGTTTTTT
cdr3_aa: CASSGVRRLNTGELFF

clone_size: .
d_call: .
cdr3_length: 13
j_call: TRBJ1-1
v_call: TRBV29-1
cdr3_nt: TGCAGCGTTCGATGGACAGAGGCCACTGAAGCTTTCTTT
cdr3_aa: CSVRWTEATEAFF

clone_size: few
d_call: .
cdr3_length: 12
j_call: TRBJ1-2
v_call: TRBV5-4
cdr3_nt: TGTGCCAGCAGCCCGGCGGGGGATGGCTACACCTTC
cdr3_aa: CASSPAGDGYTF

clone_size: .
d_call: .
cdr3_length: 14
j_call: TRBJ2-3
v_call: TRBV5-6
cdr3_nt: TGTGCCAGCAGCCCCCCGGGGGATCCAGATACGCAGTATTTT
cdr3_aa: CASSPPGDPDTQYF

clone_size: .
d_call: .
cdr3_length: 12
j_call: TRBJ1-2
v_call: TRBV30
cdr3_nt: TGTGCCTGGAAAGGGCGGGGCTATGGCTACACCTTC
cdr3_aa: CAWKGRGYGYTF

clone_size: few
d_call: TRBD2
cdr3_length: 17
j_call: TRBJ2-2
v_call: TRBV7-8
cdr3_nt: TGTGCCAGCAGCGCGGAGCTAGCGGGGTCGAACACCGGGGAGCTGTTTTTT
cdr3_aa: CASSAELAGSNTGELFF